The 21 T cell receptor beta chains given below trace back to one sample, sequenced in a study of early T cells in non-severe SARS-CoV-2 infection. TCRdb reprocessed the 5' RACE reads with MiXCR, giving one entry per CDR3 protein. The table includes about 39,000 distinct CDR3 sequences, 4.5% to 7% detected once. The sequencing used whole blood, collected at baseline. Receptor source: an adult who was a healthcare worker with PCR-confirmed SARS-CoV-2 infection or an uninfected control (not recorded which).

This clonotype turned up a few times. This chain uses TRBV20-1 with TRBJ1-1, with D uncertain. Trimming pared 6 bases from V and 4 bases from J, leaving 9 bases between. CDR1 is DFQATT and CDR2 is SNEGSKA in the germline V gene (reference sequence). This CDR3 has 11 residues. CDR3 DNA: TGCAGTGCCGTCTGGGCCACTGAAGCTTTCTTT. This codes for CSAVWATEAFF.

This clonotype was counted ten times or more. This rearrangement joins TRBV7-2 to TRBJ2-7; 8 bases agree with TRBD2. This CDR3 is built from 17 residues. V lost 5 bases and J lost 3; bases outside the gene matches: 15. Germline values: CDR1 SGHTA, CDR2 FQGNSA. The CDR3 nucleotides are TGTGCCAGCAGCGGATATGTAGCGGGATCGTTCTTCTACGAGCAGTACTTC. It codes for CASSGYVAGSFFYEQYF. The full variable domain, with the rest looked up from reference TRBV7-2 and TRBJ2-7, is GAGVSQSPSNKVTEKGKDVELRCDPISGHTALYWYRQSLGQGLEFLIYFQGNSAPDKSGLPSDRFSAERTGGSVSTLTIQRTQQEDSAVYLCASSGYVAGSFFYEQYFGPGTRLTVT.

This clonotype was observed at least ten times. V usage is TRBV10-2 and J usage is TRBJ1-1, with 8 bases that match TRBD1. Germline values: CDR1 WSHSY, CDR2 SAAADI. Trimming at V came to 1 base and at J to 0 bases, leaving 7 bases not matched to a gene. The CDR3 covers 17 residues. The CDR3 DNA sequence: TGCGCCAGCAGTGAGTTCGACAGGGGCTCCATGAACACTGAAGCTTTCTTT. This translates into CASSEFDRGSMNTEAFF.

This clonotype was counted many times. The CDR3 sequence is CASSPGGVGNIQYF. As DNA, the CDR3 is TGCGCCAGCAGCCCGGGGGGAGTCGGAAACATTCAGTACTTC. The rearrangement joins TRBV5-1 to TRBJ2-4, with 7 bases aligning to TRBD2. The germline CDR1 and CDR2 sequences are SGHRS and YFSETQ. The CDR3 extends over 14 amino acids. V lost 4 bases, J lost 6 bases, and 7 bases stayed unmatched.

In this sample, this clonotype turned up many times. The DNA of the CDR3 is TGTGCCAGCAGCCAACTTGAGGGGGGGCATGGCTACACCTTC. As protein: CASSQLEGGHGYTF. V is TRBV7-6 and J is TRBJ1-2, with D possibly being TRBD1 (6 bases). There are 14 residues in the CDR3. Trimming cost V 5 bases and J 6 bases, with 16 bases left between them. Per the germline V gene, CDR1 is SGHVS and CDR2 is FNYEAQ. The variable domain in full, with the rest retrieved from reference TRBV7-6 and TRBJ1-2, is GAGVSQSPRYKVTKRGQDVALRCDPISGHVSLYWYRQALGQGPEFLTYFNYEAQQDKSGLPNDRFSAERPEGSISTLTIQRTEQRDSAMYRCASSQLEGGHGYTFGSGTRLTVV.

In its sample, this clonotype was seen many times. The rearrangement uses TRBV7-6 and TRBJ2-7, with D possibly matching TRBD1 (6 bases). The CDR3 loop spans 13 amino acids. CDR1 is SGHVS and CDR2 is FNYEAQ in the germline V gene. V gave up 5 bases and J gave up 3 bases, with 11 bases separating them. CDR3 sequence (DNA): TGTGCCAGCAGCCGAGGGGGAATCTACGAGCAGTACTTC. As protein: CASSRGGIYEQYF.

This clonotype was detected many times. The J gene is TRBJ2-7, the V gene TRBV27; D call uncertain. Germline CDR1 reads MNHEY; CDR2 reads SMNVEV (reference sequence). The CDR3 length is 13 residues. The germline V and J ends were trimmed by 6 bases and 9 bases, with 18 bases remaining between them. The CDR3 region is CASREFLGNGQYF. Written as DNA, the CDR3 is TGTGCCAGCAGGGAATTTTTGGGCAACGGGCAGTACTTC.

This clonotype was found many times. This chain uses TRBV2 with TRBJ1-1; unclear D gene. Germline V CDR1 and CDR2: SNHLY, FYNNEI. There are 14 residues in the CDR3. V gave up 2 bases and J gave up 4 bases, with 11 bases separating them. DNA of the CDR3: TGTGCCAGCAGTGAACGGACGGCCTTCACTGAAGCTTTCTTT. Translated, it gives CASSERTAFTEAFF. The full variable domain, rest sourced from reference TRBV2 and TRBJ1-1, is EPEVTQTPSHQVTQMGQEVILRCVPISNHLYFYWYRQILGQKVEFLVSFYNNEISEKSEIFDDQFSVERPDGSNFTLKIRSTKLEDSAMYFCASSERTAFTEAFFGQGTRLTVV.

This clonotype came up many times. The chain uses TRBV20-1 and TRBJ2-4; D is uncertain. Trimming removed 5 bases from V and 1 base from J, with 9 bases in between. The germline V gene encodes CDR1 DFQATT and CDR2 SNEGSKA (reference sequence). There are 13 residues in the CDR3. The CDR3 protein is CSAPLGAKNIQYF. CDR3 DNA sequence: TGCAGTGCTCCCCTGGGGGCCAAAAACATTCAGTACTTC.

The chain carries TRBV6-5 and TRBJ2-3, with TRBD1 as a possible D gene (7 bases). Trimming removed 6 bases from V and 3 bases from J, with 13 bases in between. CDR1 MNHEY and CDR2 SVGAGI come from the germline V gene. The CDR3 length is 14 residues. The CDR3 DNA reads TGTGCCAGCAGCGGAGGGGGCTCGACAGATACGCAGTATTTT. Encoded protein: CASSGGGSTDTQYF.

The chain couples TRBV9 to TRBJ2-1, with 13 bases matching TRBD2. CDR3 length: 15 residues. Germline CDR1 is SGDLS and CDR2 is YYNGEE. The ends lost 4 bases at V and 5 bases at J; junction bases unmatched: 3. The CDR3 protein is CASSLGTSGNNEQFF. The CDR3 coding sequence is TGTGCCAGCAGCCTCGGGACTAGCGGGAACAATGAGCAGTTCTTC. Filled out from reference TRBV9 and TRBJ2-1, the complete variable domain reads DSGVTQTPKHLITATGQRVTLRCSPRSGDLSVYWYQQSLDQGLQFLIQYYNGEERAKGNILERFSAQQFPDLHSELNLSSLELGDSALYFCASSLGTSGNNEQFFGPGTRLTVL.

This clonotype has at least ten counts. The chain employs TRBV27 and TRBJ1-5, with D possibly TRBD1 on 5 matching bases. The V gene lost 3 bases and the J gene lost 5 bases, with 11 bases spanning the gap. The CDR3 runs to 14 residues. Germline assignment: CDR1 MNHEY and CDR2 SMNVEV (reference sequence). The CDR3, as DNA: TGTGCCAGCAGTTTTTGGCAGGGTGATCAGCCCCAGCATTTT. This codes for CASSFWQGDQPQHF.

The sample holds a few counts of this clonotype. This chain joins TRBV7-3 and TRBJ2-2, with unresolved D. V was shortened by 4 bases and J by 7 bases, with 7 bases between the two germline ends. In germline, CDR1 is SGHTA, CDR2 FQGTGA. This CDR3 spans 12 amino acids. DNA of the CDR3: TGTGCCAGCAGCTGGGTGGGCGGGGAGCTGTTTTTT. Translating it yields CASSWVGGELFF.

With respect to this clonotype: This could be a read error, since a much larger clone is one nucleotide away. This chain connects TRBV7-2 to TRBJ2-3; tentative D call: TRBD2 (5 bases). This CDR3 has 18 residues. The V gene lost 2 bases and the J gene lost 2 bases, with 20 bases spanning the gap. In germline, CDR1 is SGHTA, CDR2 FQGNSA. This chain's CDR3 is CASSLTVEVGFHTDTQYF. DNA for the CDR3: TGTGCCAGCAGCTTAACGGTGGAGGTGGGGTTTCACACAGATACGCAGTATTTT.

This clonotype was detected many times. The genes are TRBV30 and TRBJ2-1, with D uncertain. Germline-derived CDR1 and CDR2 are GTSNPN and SVGIG (reference sequence). Trimming stripped 5 bases from V and 9 bases from J, with 17 bases between. CDR3 length equals 13 residues. The CDR3 spells CAWAPIPSGEQFF. The CDR3 DNA sequence: TGTGCCTGGGCCCCGATCCCATCCGGTGAGCAGTTCTTC.

In its sample, this clonotype was seen a few times. The V and J genes are TRBV6-2 or TRBV6-3 and TRBJ2-5; weak D call: TRBD2 (6 bases). The CDR3 spans 13 residues. Germline V gene data show CDR1 as MNHEY and CDR2 as SVGEGT. The V and J ends lost 4 bases and 3 bases respectively, with 9 bases between them. This CDR3 reads CASSSPGEETQYF. In nucleotides, the CDR3 is TGTGCCAGCAGTTCCCCGGGGGAAGAGACCCAGTACTTC.

The chain employs TRBV18 and TRBJ2-7; D is possibly TRBD1 (5 bases). Deletions cut 6 bases from V and 2 bases from J, with 14 bases between. Germline V lookup: CDR1 KGHSH, CDR2 LQKENI. There are 14 residues in the CDR3. CDR3 in amino acids: CASSETGLPYEQYF. In DNA, the CDR3 is TGTGCCAGCTCCGAAACAGGTCTCCCCTACGAGCAGTACTTC. Using reference TRBV18 and TRBJ2-7 for the parts outside the CDR3, the full variable domain is NAGVMQNPRHLVRRRGQEARLRCSPMKGHSHVYWYRQLPEEGLKFMVYLQKENIIDESGMPKERFSAEFPKEGPSILRIQQVVRGDSAAYFCASSETGLPYEQYFGPGTRLTVT.

In its sample, this clonotype was seen many times. This chain uses TRBV7-2 with TRBJ2-1, with D possibly matching TRBD2 (6 bases). Trimming left V 4 bases short and J 3 bases short, with 13 bases between. Germline CDR1 SGHTA, CDR2 FQGNSA. The CDR3 sequence is 15 residues long. The CDR3 reads CASSSGRDFYNEQFF. The CDR3 nucleotides are TGTGCCAGCAGCTCAGGGCGGGACTTCTACAATGAGCAGTTCTTC.

In its sample, this clonotype was seen many times. The chain is built from TRBV9 and TRBJ2-2; D gene uncertain. The CDR3 extends over 18 amino acids. Deletions cut 3 bases from V and 1 base from J, with 19 bases between. CDR1 is SGDLS, CDR2 YYNGEE, per germline. The CDR3 loop reads CASSGRSASGLNTGELFF. The CDR3 DNA reads TGTGCCAGCAGCGGCCGCTCCGCATCGGGCTTGAACACCGGGGAGCTGTTTTTT.

Ten or more counts support this clonotype. This chain joins TRBV9 and TRBJ2-7, with TRBD1 matching over 9 bases. The CDR3 loop spans 15 amino acids. V gave up 0 bases and J gave up 7 bases; unmatched junction bases: 8. Germline lookup yields CDR1 SGDLS and CDR2 YYNGEE. The CDR3 region has the DNA TGTGCCAGCAGCGTAGCACAGGGGGCGGTTCGTGAGCAGTACTTC. Protein: CASSVAQGAVREQYF. The entire variable domain, with the rest obtained from reference TRBV9 and TRBJ2-7, is as follows: DSGVTQTPKHLITATGQRVTLRCSPRSGDLSVYWYQQSLDQGLQFLIQYYNGEERAKGNILERFSAQQFPDLHSELNLSSLELGDSALYFCASSVAQGAVREQYFGPGTRLTVT.

There are many counts of this clonotype. V is TRBV12-3 or TRBV12-4 and J is TRBJ1-1; D is uncertain. This CDR3 has 14 amino acids. Trimming took off 5 bases at V and 1 base at J, with 11 bases between the two ends. Here the CDR3 DNA reads TGTGCCAGCAGTCCCTTGCGGGAGAACACTGAAGCTTTCTTT. It is translated as CASSPLRENTEAFF.